This T cell receptor (beta chain) is from a study of blood T cell repertoires in COVID-19. This CDR3 is 16 amino acids long. Trimming at V came to 0 bases and at J to 4 bases, leaving 8 bases not matched to a gene. The germline V gene has CDR1 SGHTS and CDR2 YDEGEE. Measured with immunoSEQ multiplex PCR; TCRdb has only the in-frame clones, and not every one. Found here are approximately 470,000 clones, about 90% of them singletons; the top ten hold roughly 0.7%. In this sample, this clone turned up once. This chain uses TRBV5-8 with TRBJ1-1; TRBD1 agrees at 8 bases. Material for sequencing was PBMCs or T cells enriched from blood (not recorded which). The sequence came from a woman aged 18 to 35 who had recovered from COVID-19. As DNA, the CDR3 is TGTGCCAGCAGCTTGGGACAGGGGAGGGAGGGCACTGAAGCTTTCTTT. Translation: CASSLGQGREGTEAFF.